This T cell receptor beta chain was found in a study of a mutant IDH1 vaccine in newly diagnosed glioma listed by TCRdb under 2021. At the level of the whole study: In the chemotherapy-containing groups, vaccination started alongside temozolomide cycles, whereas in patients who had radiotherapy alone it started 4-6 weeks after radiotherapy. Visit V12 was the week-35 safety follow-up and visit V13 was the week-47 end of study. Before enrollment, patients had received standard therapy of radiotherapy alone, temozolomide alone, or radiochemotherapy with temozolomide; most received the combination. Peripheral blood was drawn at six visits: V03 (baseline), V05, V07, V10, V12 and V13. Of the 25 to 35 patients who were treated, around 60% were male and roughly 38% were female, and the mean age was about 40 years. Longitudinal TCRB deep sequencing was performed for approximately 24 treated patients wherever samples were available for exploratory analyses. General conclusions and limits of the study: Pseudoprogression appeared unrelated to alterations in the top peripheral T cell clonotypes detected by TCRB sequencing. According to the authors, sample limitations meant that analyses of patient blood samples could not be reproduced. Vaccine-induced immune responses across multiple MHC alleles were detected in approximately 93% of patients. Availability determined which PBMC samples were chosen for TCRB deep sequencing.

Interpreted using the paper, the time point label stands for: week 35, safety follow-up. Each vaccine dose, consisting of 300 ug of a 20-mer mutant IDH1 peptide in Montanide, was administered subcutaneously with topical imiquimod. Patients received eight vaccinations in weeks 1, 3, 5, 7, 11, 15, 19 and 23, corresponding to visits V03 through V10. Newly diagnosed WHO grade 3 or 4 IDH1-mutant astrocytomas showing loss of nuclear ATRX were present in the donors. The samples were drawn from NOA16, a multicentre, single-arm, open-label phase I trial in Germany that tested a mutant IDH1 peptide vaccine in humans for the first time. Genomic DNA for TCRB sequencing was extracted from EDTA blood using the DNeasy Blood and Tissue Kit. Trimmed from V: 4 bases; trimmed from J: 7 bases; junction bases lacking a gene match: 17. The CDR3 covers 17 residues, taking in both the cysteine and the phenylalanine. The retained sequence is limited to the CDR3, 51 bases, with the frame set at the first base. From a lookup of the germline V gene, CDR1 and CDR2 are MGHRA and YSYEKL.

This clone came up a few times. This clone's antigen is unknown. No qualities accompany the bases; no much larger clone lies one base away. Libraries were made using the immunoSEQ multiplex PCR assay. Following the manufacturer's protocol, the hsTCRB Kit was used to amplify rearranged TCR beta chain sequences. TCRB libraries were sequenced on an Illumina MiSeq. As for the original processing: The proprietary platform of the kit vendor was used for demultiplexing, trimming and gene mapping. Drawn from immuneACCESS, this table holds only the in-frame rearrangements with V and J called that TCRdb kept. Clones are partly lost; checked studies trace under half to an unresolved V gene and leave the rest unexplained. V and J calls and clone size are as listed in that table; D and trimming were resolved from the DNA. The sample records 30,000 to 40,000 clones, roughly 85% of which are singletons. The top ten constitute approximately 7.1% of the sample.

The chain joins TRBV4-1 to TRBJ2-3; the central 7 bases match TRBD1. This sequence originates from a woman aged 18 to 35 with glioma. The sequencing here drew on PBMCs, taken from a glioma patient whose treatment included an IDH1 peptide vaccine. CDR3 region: CASSPTRTGLTINTQYF. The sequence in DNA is TGCGCCAGCAGCCCTACCCGGACAGGCCTAACTATAAATACGCAGTATTTT.